This T cell receptor beta chain derives from a study of OX40 agonist ivuxolimab in advanced cancers. This CDR3 comprises 13 residues. Between the trimmed V and J ends, which lost 2 bases and 1 base, there was a span of 3 bases. Germline V gives CDR1 MNHEY, CDR2 SVGAGI. Measured with immunoSEQ multiplex PCR; TCRdb has only the in-frame clones, and not every one. The sample has tens of thousands of clones, 84% seen once. The chain has TRBV6-5 and TRBJ2-4; D is uncertain. The source material was CD4+ or CD8+ T cells sorted from blood, sampled in a trial of the OX40 agonist ivuxolimab. The clonotype comes from an adult with an advanced solid tumor such as melanoma, head and neck, liver or kidney cancer. Here the CDR3 DNA reads TGTGCCAGCAGTTACGATGCCAAAAACATTCAGTACTTC. It translates to CASSYDAKNIQYF.